The present entry profiles one T cell receptor beta chain with its context. The antigen is undetermined. This specimen belongs to a study of T-cell reconstitution after alpha-beta-depleted transplantation in children. Study results and caveats: T-cell numbers and diversity, one year after transplant, stemmed largely from T cells that were newly produced. Surviving thymic progenitors and recipient T cells were the source of high TCRbeta diversity at day 60 in some patients. Approximately two months post-transplant, alpha-beta T cells reportedly originated from several hundred expanded graft clones.

Library preparation (for TCRbeta) was performed with unique molecular identifiers. TCRdb reprocessed the PCR reads with MiXCR, giving one entry per CDR3 protein. The table lists fewer than 350,000 distinct CDR3 sequences, roughly a tenth of them singletons. The CDR3 extends over 16 amino acids. V lost 6 bases to trimming and J lost 6 bases; unmatched junction nucleotides: 9. The V gene's germline CDR1 is SGHTA and CDR2 FQGNSA. The material sequenced was PBMCs, taken before TCRalphabeta/CD19-depleted stem cell transplant. V gene TRBV7-2 combines with J gene TRBJ2-3, with 13 bases that match TRBD2. The clonotype originates from a boy less than two years old with acute myeloid leukemia, due to receive a stem cell transplant. CDR3 coding DNA: TGTGCCAGCAGACCCCAACTAGCGGGGGGGTCGGATACGCAGTATTTT. It codes for CASRPQLAGGSDTQYF.